Described below is a single T cell receptor (beta chain) sequence and its context. Its antigen target is currently unknown. Base qualities are missing; no much larger clone stands one base away. Library preparation was by the immunoSEQ multiplex PCR assay. Regarding the original processing steps: A statistical classification framework was built to diagnose cytomegalovirus status from the catalog of TCR beta chain sequences. This is the immuneACCESS table as TCRdb keeps it, with only in-frame sequences that have V and J called. A part of the clones is gone; compared with another copy, unresolved V genes explain less than half, and the rest is unexplained. Clonal size and the V and J genes are those of that table, whereas D and trimming came from the DNA. The sample records some 68,000 clones, roughly 97% of which are singletons. The ten largest clonotypes hold about 2.4% of the sample. The record originates from a study of cytomegalovirus exposure and HLA in healthy donors (dated by TCRdb to the late 2010s). Context from the whole study: The 670 or so repertoires of the first cohort and the approximately 130 validation repertoires were produced on the same platform, according to a later analysis. The aim of the study was to test whether cataloging public T cell receptors could identify signatures of past pathogen exposure. A separate validation cohort of 100 to 150 different subjects was used in addition to the approximately 670-subject first cohort. The study combined high-throughput TCR immunosequencing, statistical association of individual TCRs with disease status, and machine learning to predict cytomegalovirus infection status.

General findings and caveats noted by the study authors: According to the authors, the approach could potentially be generalized to other disease states and immunological phenotypes. Across donors, most TCR sequences were observed very rarely, whereas some public TCRs were present in many individuals. Cytomegalovirus status was reported to be diagnosed by the classifier with high specificity and sensitivity in both the original and validation cohorts. The validation cohort had no HLA typing available for a later analysis, so co-occurrence within that cohort was assessed over all 120 or so repertoires. Subsequent analysis determined that TCRs grouped into clusters in the first cohort also showed a tendency toward co-occurrence across the roughly 120 validation repertoires, and approximately 93% of cluster scores exceeded 0. A total of 150 to 200 TCR beta chains were listed by the study as associated with cytomegalovirus. In vitro tests confirmed that three of the cytomegalovirus-associated TCR beta chains recognize cytomegalovirus antigens.

Separate from the approximately 670-subject first cohort, the validation cohort of some 130 subjects was the group to which the donors belonged. Its CDR3 holds 12 amino acids, cysteine through phenylalanine. Only the CDR3 part of the read is kept: 36 bases, read in frame from the first base. V loses 4 bases at its end and J loses 3 bases; junction bases beyond the gene matches: 1. For CDR1 and CDR2, the germline V gene lists SQVTM and ANQGSEA. Input material: PBMCs. The receptor was isolated from a man between 18 and 35 years old in good health and CMV-seronegative. The V gene is TRBV29-1 and the J gene is TRBJ1-1, and TRBD1 matches 8 of the central bases. The base sequence is TGCAGCGTTGGACAGGGGTACACTGAAGCTTTCTTT. The resulting protein is CSVGQGYTEAFF.